The 25 T cell receptor beta chains below all came from one sample that was sequenced in a study of OX40 agonist ivuxolimab in advanced cancers. TCRdb keeps only in-frame clones here, not all; method: immunoSEQ multiplex PCR. The repertoire includes fewer than 100,000 clones, just under 85% of them detected once, and more than 1.2% sits in the top ten. The source was CD4+ or CD8+ T cells sorted from blood, collected in a trial of the OX40 agonist ivuxolimab. The receptors were sampled from an adult with an advanced solid tumor such as melanoma, head and neck, liver or kidney cancer.

The V gene is TRBV28, the J gene TRBJ2-3; D is unresolved. V was shortened by 6 bases and J by 3 bases, with 13 bases between the two germline ends. The V gene's germline CDR1 is MDHEN and CDR2 SYDVKM. The CDR3 spans 14 residues. In DNA, the CDR3 is TGTGCCAGCAGCACAGAGGTGTGGACAGATACGCAGTATTTT. It specifies CASSTEVWTDTQYF. The complete variable domain, with remaining parts taken from reference TRBV28 and TRBJ2-3, reads DVKVTQSSRYLVKRTGEKVFLECVQDMDHENMFWYRQDPGLGLRLIYFSYDVKMKEKGDIPEGYSVSREKKERFSLILESASTNQTSMYLCASSTEVWTDTQYFGPGTRLTVL.

The V call is TRBV4-2, the J call TRBJ2-5; D perhaps matches TRBD2 (5 bases). Trimming cost V 1 base and J 3 bases, with 9 bases left between them. The CDR3 covers 14 residues. Germline CDR1 and CDR2: LGHNA and YNFKEQ. As DNA, the CDR3 is TGTGCCAGCAGCCAAGGGACTCGGAAAGAGACCCAGTACTTC. It yields the protein CASSQGTRKETQYF.

This clone showed up just once. The chain carries TRBV4-1 and TRBJ1-5, with D possibly matching TRBD1 (5 bases). This CDR3 contains 16 residues. The ends were cut back, 0 bases at V and 5 bases at J, with 14 bases in the middle. CDR1 is MGHRA and CDR2 is YSYEKL in the germline V gene. CDR3 region: CASSQDPGRYDQPQHF. As DNA, the CDR3 is TGCGCCAGCAGCCAAGATCCGGGACGGTACGATCAGCCCCAGCATTTT.

The chain employs TRBV5-5 and TRBJ1-1; D is possibly TRBD1 (6 bases). Per germline, CDR1 SGHKS and CDR2 YYEKEE (reference sequence). The CDR3 is 16 residues long. V lost 4 bases to trimming and J lost 5 bases, with 21 bases between them. The CDR3 coding sequence is TGTGCCAGCAGCCCCACACAGGGAATTCTACGGACTGAAGCTTTCTTT. Translating it yields CASSPTQGILRTEAFF.

This clone was seen more than once but under ten times. The J gene is TRBJ1-5, the V gene TRBV6-6, with a possible D match to TRBD1 (6 bases). Germline V gene sequence: CDR1 MNHNY, CDR2 SVGAGI (reference sequence). V lost 2 bases, J lost 6 bases, and 11 bases lay in between. This CDR3 has 14 amino acids. This CDR3 reads CASSYAGDAQPQHF. The CDR3 DNA reads as TGTGCCAGCAGTTACGCAGGGGACGCTCAGCCCCAGCATTTT.

The V gene is TRBV19, the J gene TRBJ1-5; D remains ambiguous. Per the germline V gene, CDR1 is LNHDA and CDR2 is SQIVND (reference sequence). This CDR3 comprises 12 residues. Deletions cut 11 bases from V and 4 bases from J, with 12 bases between. CDR3 sequence: CASHEGNQPQHF. CDR3 DNA: TGTGCCTCGCACGAGGGTAATCAGCCCCAGCATTTT.

This sequence joins TRBV18 and TRBJ2-7; D is undetermined. The V end was cut by 3 bases, the J end by 0 bases, with 6 bases between. Germline CDR1 is KGHSH and CDR2 is LQKENI. This CDR3 is built from 13 residues. The CDR3 here is CASSPDDSYEQYF. The CDR3 nucleotides read TGTGCCAGCTCACCGGACGACTCCTACGAGCAGTACTTC. Full variable domain (remainder filled in from reference TRBV18 and TRBJ2-7): NAGVMQNPRHLVRRRGQEARLRCSPMKGHSHVYWYRQLPEEGLKFMVYLQKENIIDESGMPKERFSAEFPKEGPSILRIQQVVRGDSAAYFCASSPDDSYEQYFGPGTRLTVT.

The chain couples TRBV11-1 to TRBJ2-3, with a tentative D call TRBD1 (6 bases). Germline CDR1 SGHAT, CDR2 FQDESV (reference sequence). This CDR3 has 14 residues. V dropped 0 bases and J dropped 4 bases, with 8 bases sitting between them. The DNA for the CDR3 is TGTGCCAGCAGCTTAGCGAGACAGGCAGATACGCAGTATTTT. It yields the protein CASSLARQADTQYF.

The CDR3 DNA sequence: TGTGCCAGCAGCTCTATCGGGACTAGCGGGAATGAGCAGTTCTTC. Its translation is CASSSIGTSGNEQFF. The rearrangement uses TRBV11-3 and TRBJ2-1, with 12 bases lining up with TRBD2. The CDR3 is 15 residues long. V lost 4 bases and J lost 7; bases outside the gene matches: 5. Germline V gene sequence: CDR1 SGHNT, CDR2 YENEEA.

V gene TRBV10-3 combines with J gene TRBJ1-5, with D maybe TRBD1 (5 bases). Per germline, CDR1 ENHRY and CDR2 SYGVKD. With 0 bases removed from V and 4 bases from J, the gap between germline ends came to 7 bases. CDR3 length: 14 amino acids. The CDR3 nucleotides read TGTGCCATCAGTGAGTCAGGGGTTAATCAGCCCCAGCATTTT. Residues: CAISESGVNQPQHF.

The genes are TRBV27 and TRBJ2-1; 8 bases line up with TRBD2. Germline lookup yields CDR1 MNHEY and CDR2 SMNVEV (reference sequence). Trimming took 1 base from V and 5 from J; bases not matched to a gene: 7. This CDR3 has 16 amino acids. CDR3 nucleotides: TGTGCCAGCAGTTTATTAGGCGGGACTAGTCACAATGAGCAGTTCTTC. Its protein product is CASSLLGGTSHNEQFF.

The V gene is TRBV28, the J gene TRBJ2-3; either TRBD1 or TRBD2 may supply D (5 bases each). From germline, CDR1 is MDHEN and CDR2 SYDVKM. The CDR3 runs to 12 residues. With 7 bases removed from V and 13 bases from J, the gap between germline ends came to 18 bases. This CDR3 reads CASKTLGPSKYF. For the CDR3, the DNA is TGTGCCAGCAAGACCCTGGGGCCTAGCAAGTATTTT.

This clone occurred once. V and J are TRBV30 and TRBJ1-2; D may be TRBD1 (5 bases). CDR1 is GTSNPN, CDR2 SVGIG, per germline (reference sequence). Trimming took 8 bases from V and 4 from J, leaving 17 bases between them. The CDR3 runs 13 residues. The DNA of the CDR3 is TGTGCCGGCGCGGGACGCTATTCCTATGGCTACACCTTC. Translation gives CAGAGRYSYGYTF.

V gene TRBV6-5 combines with J gene TRBJ1-2; possible D gene TRBD1, 5 bases. V gave up 6 bases and J gave up 8 bases, with 13 bases separating them. The CDR3 covers 12 residues. Germline loops: CDR1 MNHEY, CDR2 SVGAGI. For the CDR3, the DNA is TGTGCCAGCAGGGCCGGGGGAGGCGGCTACACCTTC. Translated: CASRAGGGGYTF.

The chain uses TRBV2 and TRBJ1-1; D gene uncertain. The CDR3 has 15 amino acids. Germline lookup yields CDR1 SNHLY and CDR2 FYNNEI. Trimming removed 6 bases at V and 7 bases at J, with 21 bases between. The CDR3: CASRRTFLYSGEAFF. The CDR3 DNA follows: TGTGCCAGCAGGAGGACGTTCCTTTACTCGGGTGAAGCTTTCTTT.

The V gene is TRBV5-4, the J gene TRBJ1-1; D may be TRBD1 (5 bases). In germline, CDR1 is SGHNT, CDR2 YYREEE (reference sequence). The CDR3 sequence is 12 residues long. Trimming removed 4 bases at V and 8 bases at J, with 12 bases between. Here the CDR3 reads CASSVRDLEAFF. CDR3 sequence (DNA): TGTGCCAGCAGCGTCCGGGACCTCGAAGCTTTCTTT.

The chain has TRBV7-2 and TRBJ1-2; 7 nucleotides match TRBD1. This CDR3 contains 13 residues. Germline V CDR1 and CDR2: SGHTA, FQGNSA. V shed 7 bases and J 3 bases; nucleotides not matched to a gene: 5. CDR3 bases: TGTGCCAGCACCTCGGGGACAGACTATGGCTACACCTTC. Protein: CASTSGTDYGYTF.

The rearrangement uses TRBV14 and TRBJ1-6, with D unclear. The CDR3 runs 16 residues. CDR1 and CDR2 from the germline V gene are SGHDN and FVKESK. The V end lost 2 bases, the J end lost 6 bases, and 14 bases lay between the germline ends. The CDR3 coding sequence is TGTGCCAGCAGCCAAAGCGGTGGAGGGATTAATTCACCCCTCCACTTT. Encoded protein: CASSQSGGGINSPLHF.

The rearrangement uses TRBV11-2 and TRBJ2-1; 8 positions match TRBD2. This CDR3 is built from 16 residues. Germline CDR1 and CDR2: SGHAT and FQNNGV. Trimming at V came to 2 bases and at J to 6 bases, leaving 9 bases not matched to a gene. CDR3 nucleotide sequence: TGTGCCAGCAGCTTAATGGGGACTAGTCCGGCCAATGAGCAGTTCTTC. Its protein product is CASSLMGTSPANEQFF.

The rearrangement links TRBV27 to TRBJ2-3; the match to TRBD2 covers 12 bases. Germline-derived CDR1 and CDR2 are MNHEY and SMNVEV (reference sequence). V lost 6 bases and J lost 6; bases outside the gene matches: 7. The CDR3 is 15 amino acids. CDR3 protein: CASSLLAGGPDTQYF. CDR3 in DNA: TGTGCCAGCAGCCTTCTAGCGGGGGGGCCGGATACGCAGTATTTT.

In its sample, this clone is medium-sized. This rearrangement joins TRBV25-1 to TRBJ1-2; a possible D gene is TRBD1 (5 bases). Germline values: CDR1 MGHDK, CDR2 SYGVNS. V shed 3 bases and J shed 3 bases, with 11 bases lying between them. This CDR3 comprises 14 residues. CDR3 amino acids: CASSEVGVYYGYTF. The CDR3 DNA sequence: TGTGCCAGCAGTGAGGTGGGGGTATACTATGGCTACACCTTC.

This chain uses TRBV19 with TRBJ2-2, with D hard to call. Trimming took off 2 bases at V and 0 bases at J, with 4 bases between the two ends. The CDR3 covers 14 residues. Germline V gives CDR1 LNHDA, CDR2 SQIVND (reference sequence). The DNA of the CDR3 is TGTGCCAGTAGTATACTTGCGAACACCGGGGAGCTGTTTTTT. Translation gives CASSILANTGELFF.

This chain connects TRBV6-6 to TRBJ1-2; unclear D gene. CDR3 size: 13 residues. Germline loops: CDR1 MNHNY, CDR2 SVGAGI (reference sequence). The V gene lost 0 bases and the J gene lost 7 bases, with 9 bases spanning the gap. CDR3 DNA sequence: TGTGCCAGCAGTTACTCGACGGGTCGTGGCTACACCTTC. Its translation is CASSYSTGRGYTF.

This clone was recorded once. The CDR3 region has the DNA TGTGCCAGCAGTTTTGGGACAGACGGCACCATATATTTT. Translation gives CASSFGTDGTIYF. The chain is built from TRBV6-6 and TRBJ1-3; the match to TRBD1 covers 7 bases. V was pared by 4 bases and J by 9 bases, with 6 bases of the junction left unmatched. CDR1 and CDR2 from the germline V gene are MNHNY and SVGAGI (reference sequence). CDR3 length: 13 amino acids.

A few counts support this clone. This sequence joins TRBV7-8 and TRBJ2-7; 7 nucleotides match TRBD1. The CDR3 is 14 amino acids. Germline assignment: CDR1 SGHVS and CDR2 FQNEAQ. The ends lost 5 bases at V and 6 bases at J; junction bases unmatched: 10. CDR3 bases: TGTGCCAGCAGCCCCCGAAGGGGGCTGCTCGAGCAGTACTTC. Protein product: CASSPRRGLLEQYF.